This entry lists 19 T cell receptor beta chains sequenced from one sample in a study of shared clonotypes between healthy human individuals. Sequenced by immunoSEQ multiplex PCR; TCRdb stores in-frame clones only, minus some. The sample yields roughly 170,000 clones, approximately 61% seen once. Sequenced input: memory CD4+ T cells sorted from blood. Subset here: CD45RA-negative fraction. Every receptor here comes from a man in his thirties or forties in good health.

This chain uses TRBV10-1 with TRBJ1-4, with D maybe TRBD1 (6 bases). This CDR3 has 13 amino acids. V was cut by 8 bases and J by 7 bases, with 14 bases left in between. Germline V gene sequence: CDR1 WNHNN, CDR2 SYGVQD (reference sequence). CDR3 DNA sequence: TGCGCCAGCCAAACAGGGAAGGGTGAAAAACTGTTTTTT. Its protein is CASQTGKGEKLFF.

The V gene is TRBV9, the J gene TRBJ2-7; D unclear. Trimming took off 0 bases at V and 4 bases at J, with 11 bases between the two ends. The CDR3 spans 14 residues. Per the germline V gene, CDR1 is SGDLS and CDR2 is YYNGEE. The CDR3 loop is CASSVELMPYEQYF. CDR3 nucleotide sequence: TGTGCCAGCAGCGTAGAACTAATGCCTTACGAGCAGTACTTC.

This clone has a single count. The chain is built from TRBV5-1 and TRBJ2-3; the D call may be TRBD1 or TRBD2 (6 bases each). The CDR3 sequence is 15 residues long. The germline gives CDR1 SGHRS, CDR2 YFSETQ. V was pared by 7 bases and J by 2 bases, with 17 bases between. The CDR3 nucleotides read TGCGCCAGCGAGGCGGGACACAGACTCACAGATACGCAGTATTTT. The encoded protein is CASEAGHRLTDTQYF.

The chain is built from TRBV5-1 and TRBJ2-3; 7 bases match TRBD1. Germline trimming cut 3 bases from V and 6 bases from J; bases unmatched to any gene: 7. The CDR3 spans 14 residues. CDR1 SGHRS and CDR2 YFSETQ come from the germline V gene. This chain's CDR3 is CASSSGTVSDTQYF. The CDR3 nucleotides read TGCGCCAGCAGCTCAGGGACAGTCAGCGATACGCAGTATTTT.

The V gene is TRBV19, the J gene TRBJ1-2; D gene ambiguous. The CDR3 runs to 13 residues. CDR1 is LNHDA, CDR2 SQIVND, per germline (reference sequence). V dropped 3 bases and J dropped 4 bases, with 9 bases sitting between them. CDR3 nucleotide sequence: TGTGCCAGTAGTATCGGGATCCTCTATGGCTACACCTTC. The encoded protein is CASSIGILYGYTF. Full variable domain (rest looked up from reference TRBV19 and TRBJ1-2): DGGITQSPKYLFRKEGQNVTLSCEQNLNHDAMYWYRQDPGQGLRLIYYSQIVNDFQKGDIAEGYSVSREKKESFPLTVTSAQKNPTAFYLCASSIGILYGYTFGSGTRLTVV.

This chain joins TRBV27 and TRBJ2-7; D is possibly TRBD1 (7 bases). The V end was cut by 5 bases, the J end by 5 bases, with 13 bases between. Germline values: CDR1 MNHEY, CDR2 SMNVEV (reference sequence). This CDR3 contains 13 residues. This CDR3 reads CASSDDREDEQYF. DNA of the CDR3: TGTGCCAGCAGTGACGACAGGGAGGACGAGCAGTACTTC.

The CDR3 is CASSSPPAGTQETQYF. CDR3 in DNA: TGTGCCAGCAGTTCGCCTCCGGCGGGAACCCAAGAGACCCAGTACTTC. The J gene is TRBJ2-5, the V gene TRBV5-6; a weak D match, TRBD2 (6 bases). The CDR3 is 16 residues long. Trimming took off 5 bases at V and 1 base at J, with 18 bases between the two ends. Germline V gene sequence: CDR1 SGHDT, CDR2 YYEEEE.

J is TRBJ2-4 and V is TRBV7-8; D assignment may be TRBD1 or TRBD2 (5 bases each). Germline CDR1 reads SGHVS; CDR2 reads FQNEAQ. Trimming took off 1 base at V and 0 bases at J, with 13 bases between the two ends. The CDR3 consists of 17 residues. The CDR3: CASSLGATGLAKNIQYF. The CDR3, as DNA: TGTGCCAGCAGCTTAGGGGCGACGGGGCTAGCCAAAAACATTCAGTACTTC. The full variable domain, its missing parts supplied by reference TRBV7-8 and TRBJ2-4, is GAGVSQSPRYKVAKRGQDVALRCDPISGHVSLFWYQQALGQGPEFLTYFQNEAQLDKSGLPSDRFFAERPEGSVSTLKIQRTQQEDSAVYLCASSLGATGLAKNIQYFGAGTRLSVL.

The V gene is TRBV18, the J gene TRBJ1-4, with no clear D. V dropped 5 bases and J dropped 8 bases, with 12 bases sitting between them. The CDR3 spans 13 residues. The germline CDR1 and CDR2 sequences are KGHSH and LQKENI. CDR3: CASSMGNAEKLFF. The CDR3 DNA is TGTGCCAGCTCAATGGGCAATGCGGAAAAACTGTTTTTT. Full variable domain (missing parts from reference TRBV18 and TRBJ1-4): NAGVMQNPRHLVRRRGQEARLRCSPMKGHSHVYWYRQLPEEGLKFMVYLQKENIIDESGMPKERFSAEFPKEGPSILRIQQVVRGDSAAYFCASSMGNAEKLFFGSGTQLSVL.

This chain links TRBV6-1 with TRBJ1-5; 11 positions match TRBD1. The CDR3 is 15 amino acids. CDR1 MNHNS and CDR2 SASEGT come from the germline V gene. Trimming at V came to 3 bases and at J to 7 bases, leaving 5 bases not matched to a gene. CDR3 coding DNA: TGTGCCAGCAGTGAGGGGACAGGGGGGAGGCAGCCCCAGCATTTT. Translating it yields CASSEGTGGRQPQHF.

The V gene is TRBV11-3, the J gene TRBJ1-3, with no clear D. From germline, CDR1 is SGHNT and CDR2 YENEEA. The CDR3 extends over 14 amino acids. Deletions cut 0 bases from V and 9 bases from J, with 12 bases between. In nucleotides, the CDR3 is TGTGCCAGCAGCTTAGACCCTAAGAGCGCCACCATATATTTT. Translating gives CASSLDPKSATIYF.

The CDR3 bases are TGTGCCAGTAGTAATGGACAGTTCAATCAGCCCCAGCATTTT. It codes for CASSNGQFNQPQHF. The chain joins TRBV19 to TRBJ1-5; TRBD1 is a possible D gene (6 bases). This CDR3 is built from 14 residues. Looked up from germline, CDR1 is LNHDA and CDR2 is SQIVND (reference sequence). The ends were cut back, 4 bases at V and 3 bases at J, with 10 bases in the middle.

CDR3 sequence (DNA): TGCGCCAGCAGTGAGGACACTCAAGAGACCCAGTACTTC. This translates into CASSEDTQETQYF. This sequence joins TRBV10-2 and TRBJ2-5; D unresolved. CDR1 and CDR2 (germline): WSHSY, SAAADI. V lost 2 bases, J lost 2 bases, and 6 bases lay in between. This CDR3 spans 13 amino acids.

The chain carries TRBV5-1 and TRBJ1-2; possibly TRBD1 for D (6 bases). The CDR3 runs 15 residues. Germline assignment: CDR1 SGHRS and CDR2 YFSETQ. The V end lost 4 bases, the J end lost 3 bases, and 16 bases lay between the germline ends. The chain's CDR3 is CASSMTQGNDYGYTF. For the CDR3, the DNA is TGCGCCAGCAGCATGACTCAGGGGAATGACTATGGCTACACCTTC.

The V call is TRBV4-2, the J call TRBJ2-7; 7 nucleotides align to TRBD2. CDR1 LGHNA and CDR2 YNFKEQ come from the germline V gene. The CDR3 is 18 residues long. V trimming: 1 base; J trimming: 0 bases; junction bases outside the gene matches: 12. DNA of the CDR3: TGTGCCAGCAGCCAAGCCCAGGGAGGGGCAGGGAGCTCCTACGAGCAGTACTTC. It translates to CASSQAQGGAGSSYEQYF.

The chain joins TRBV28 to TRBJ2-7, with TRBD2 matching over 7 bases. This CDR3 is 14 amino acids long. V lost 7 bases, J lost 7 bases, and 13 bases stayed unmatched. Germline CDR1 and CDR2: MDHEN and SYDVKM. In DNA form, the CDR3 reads TGTGCCAGCAAGAGGTGGCGGGAGAGTGAAGAGCAGTACTTC. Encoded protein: CASKRWRESEEQYF.

The CDR3: CASKTPGSPEAFF. As DNA, the CDR3 is TGTGCCAGCAAGACCCCTGGGAGCCCTGAAGCTTTCTTT. V is TRBV5-4 and J is TRBJ1-1; no definite D call. This CDR3 region has 13 residues. Germline V gene sequence: CDR1 SGHNT, CDR2 YYREEE (reference sequence). V lost 6 bases to trimming and J lost 6 bases, with 15 bases between them.

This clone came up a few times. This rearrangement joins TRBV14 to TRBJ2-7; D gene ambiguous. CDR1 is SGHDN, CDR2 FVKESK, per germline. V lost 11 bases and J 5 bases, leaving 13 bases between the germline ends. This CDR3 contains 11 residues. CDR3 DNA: TGTGCCCGCAACGTGTCAGACGAGCAGTACTTC. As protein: CARNVSDEQYF.

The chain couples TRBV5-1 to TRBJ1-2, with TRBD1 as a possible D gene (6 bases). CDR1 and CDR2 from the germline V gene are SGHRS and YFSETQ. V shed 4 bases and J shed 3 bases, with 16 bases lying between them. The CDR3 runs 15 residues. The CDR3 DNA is TGCGCCAGCAGCCCATCGGGGGCGTATGACTATGGCTACACCTTC. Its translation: CASSPSGAYDYGYTF.